This paragraph covers one T cell receptor (beta chain) sequence. The target of this receptor is not known. No qualities accompany the bases; no much larger clone lies one base away. The CDR3 covers 16 residues, taking in both the cysteine and the phenylalanine. Only the CDR3 part of the read is kept: 48 bases, read in frame from the first base. The germline V gene (reference sequence) specifies LNHDA as CDR1 and SQIVND as CDR2. The trim is 6 bases for V and 0 bases for J, with a gap of 15 bases between the germline ends. Genomic DNA was isolated from the sorted cells so that the TCRbeta CDR3 region could be sequenced. The immunoSEQ Assay was used for sequencing of TCRbeta CDR3 regions. TCRdb stores this immuneACCESS table with in-frame sequences only. Part of the clones is absent; in the studies checked, under half of the shortfall reflects unresolved V genes, and no reason is known for the rest. In all, the sample holds 45,000 to 65,000 clones, and about 81% of those were seen once. Of the sample, about 0.69% is held by the ten largest clones.

This entry belongs to a study of OX40 agonist ivuxolimab in advanced cancers. Regarding the research as a whole: The costimulatory receptor OX40 (CD134) was targeted by ivuxolimab, a fully human IgG2 agonistic monoclonal antibody. Intravenous ivuxolimab was administered to patients every 2 weeks at six dose levels: 0.01, 0.1, 0.3, 1.5, 3 and 10 mg/kg. Of the approximately 53 patients in dose escalation, some 20 had hepatocellular carcinoma, about 15 had melanoma, 9 had renal cell carcinoma and 9 had head and neck cancer. A male proportion of 82.7% and a mean age of approximately 55 years, ranging from roughly 23 to 85, were recorded for the dose-escalation cohort. Prior anti-PD-1, anti-PD-L1 or anti-CTLA-4 therapy was permitted, and checkpoint inhibitors had been received by approximately 39% of dose-escalation patients. Partial responses occurred in three dose-escalation patients: two with cutaneous melanoma and one with hepatocellular carcinoma. The point of sequencing TCRbeta in the periphery was to test whether ivuxolimab changed TCR sequence diversity and drove clonal T-cell expansion. The paper describes the monotherapy dose-escalation part (N of about 50 patients) of the phase I trial of ivuxolimab.

The research as a whole found: In partial responders in the 0.1-3.0 mg/kg groups, normalized peripheral clonal expansion was found to be among the lowest, especially among CD8+ T cells. Low levels of normalized T-cell clonal expansion were also shown by some nonresponding patients. The antigen specificity of the peripheral T cells that underwent clonal expansion was not determined. Clonal expansion of both CD4+ and CD8+ blood T cells was observed from baseline to week 6 at doses 0.1 to 3.0 mg/kg. After ivuxolimab, expanded clones were on average more numerous among CD8+ T cells than among CD4+ T cells.

The trial excluded patients who had a history of autoimmune disease or were on systemic immunosuppression. Peripheral blood for TCR sequencing was collected from all dose cohorts at baseline, on cycle 4 day 1, and on cycle 7 day 1. Samples came from an open-label, multicenter, first-in-human phase I dose-escalation trial of ivuxolimab. Adults with locally advanced or metastatic head and neck squamous cell, hepatocellular, melanoma or renal cell carcinoma were enrolled in the trial. Before TCR sequencing, CD4+ and CD8+ T cells were separately sorted from peripheral blood. This TCR was sampled from an adult with an advanced solid tumor such as melanoma, head and neck, liver or kidney cancer. The chain couples TRBV19 to TRBJ2-1; the D region possibly corresponds to TRBD2 (6 bases align). Sequenced material: CD4+ or CD8+ T cells sorted from blood, taken in a trial of the OX40 agonist ivuxolimab. The CDR3 corresponds to CASRKGRGSSYNEQFF. DNA sequence: TGTGCCAGTAGAAAAGGTCGGGGGAGCTCCTACAATGAGCAGTTCTTC.